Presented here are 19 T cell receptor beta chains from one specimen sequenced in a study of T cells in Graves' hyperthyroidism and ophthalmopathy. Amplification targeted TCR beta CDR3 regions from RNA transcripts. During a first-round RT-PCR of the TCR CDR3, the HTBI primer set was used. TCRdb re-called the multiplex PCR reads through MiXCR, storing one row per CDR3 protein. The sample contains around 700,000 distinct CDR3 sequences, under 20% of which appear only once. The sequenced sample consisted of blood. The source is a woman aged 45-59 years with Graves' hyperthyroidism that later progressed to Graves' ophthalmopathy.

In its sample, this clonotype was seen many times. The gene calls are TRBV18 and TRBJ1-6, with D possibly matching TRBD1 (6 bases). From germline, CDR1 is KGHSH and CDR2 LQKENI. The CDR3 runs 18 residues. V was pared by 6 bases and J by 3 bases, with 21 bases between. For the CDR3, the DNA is TGTGCCAGCTCGCGAACGGGGGTGGGACACGACTATAATTCACCCCTCCACTTT. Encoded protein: CASSRTGVGHDYNSPLHF.

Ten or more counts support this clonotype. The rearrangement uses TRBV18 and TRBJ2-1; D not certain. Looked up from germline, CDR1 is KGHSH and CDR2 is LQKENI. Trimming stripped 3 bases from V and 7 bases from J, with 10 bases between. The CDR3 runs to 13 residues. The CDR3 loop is CASSPQAGNEQFF. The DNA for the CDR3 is TGTGCCAGCTCACCCCAAGCAGGTAATGAGCAGTTCTTC.

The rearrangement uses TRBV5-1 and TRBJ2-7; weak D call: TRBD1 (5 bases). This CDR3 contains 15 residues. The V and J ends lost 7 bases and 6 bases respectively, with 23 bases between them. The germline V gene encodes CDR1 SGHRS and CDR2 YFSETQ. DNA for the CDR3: TGCGCCAGCGGTGTCCGGCAGGGTGAGGTAGGCGAGCAGTACTTC. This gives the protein CASGVRQGEVGEQYF.

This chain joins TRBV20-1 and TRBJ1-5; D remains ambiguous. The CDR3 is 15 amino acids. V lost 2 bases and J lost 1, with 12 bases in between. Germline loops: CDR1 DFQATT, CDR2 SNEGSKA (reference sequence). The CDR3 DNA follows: TGCAGTGCTAGAAAGGGTTTTATCAGCAATCAGCCCCAGCATTTT. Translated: CSARKGFISNQPQHF.

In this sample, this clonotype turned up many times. CDR3 nucleotide sequence: TGTGCCAGCAGCAAGGCCTACGAGCAGTACTTC. Protein: CASSKAYEQYF. The rearrangement joins TRBV3-1 to TRBJ2-7; D unresolved. The germline gives CDR1 LGHDT, CDR2 YNNKEL (reference sequence). The germline V and J ends were trimmed by 5 bases and 2 bases, with 4 bases remaining between them. This CDR3 spans 11 amino acids.

In DNA, the CDR3 is TGTGCCACCCGGTCGGGACGGGGGCCCCAGACCACTGAAGCTTTCTTT. Translation: CATRSGRGPQTTEAFF. V gene TRBV6-1 combines with J gene TRBJ1-1, with D tentatively TRBD1 (6 bases). CDR1 is MNHNS, CDR2 SASEGT, per germline. This CDR3 spans 16 amino acids. Trimming removed 10 bases from V and 4 bases from J, with 25 bases in between.

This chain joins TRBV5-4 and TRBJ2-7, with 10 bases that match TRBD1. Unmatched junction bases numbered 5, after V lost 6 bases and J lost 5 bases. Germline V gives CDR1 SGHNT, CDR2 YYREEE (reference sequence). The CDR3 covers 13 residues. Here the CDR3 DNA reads TGTGCCAGCACCAAGGACAGGGGGGACGAGCAGTACTTC. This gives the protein CASTKDRGDEQYF.

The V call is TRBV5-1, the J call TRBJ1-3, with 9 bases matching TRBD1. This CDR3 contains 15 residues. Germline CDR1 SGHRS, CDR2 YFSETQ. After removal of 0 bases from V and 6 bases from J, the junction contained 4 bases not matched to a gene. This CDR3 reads CASSLGTGGKNTIYF. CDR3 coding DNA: TGCGCCAGCAGCTTGGGAACAGGGGGCAAAAACACCATATATTTT.

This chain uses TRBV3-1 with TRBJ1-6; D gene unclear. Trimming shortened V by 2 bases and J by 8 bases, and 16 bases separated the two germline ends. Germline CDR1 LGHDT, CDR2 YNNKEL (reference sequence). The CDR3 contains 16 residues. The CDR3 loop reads CASSQIWAGSDSPLHF. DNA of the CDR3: TGTGCCAGCAGCCAAATATGGGCGGGGTCTGATTCACCCCTCCACTTT.

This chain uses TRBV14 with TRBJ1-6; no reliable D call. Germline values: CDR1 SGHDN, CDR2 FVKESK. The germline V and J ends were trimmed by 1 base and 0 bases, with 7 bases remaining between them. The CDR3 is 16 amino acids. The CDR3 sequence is CASSQVGGSYNSPLHF. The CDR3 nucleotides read TGTGCCAGCAGCCAAGTGGGTGGCTCCTATAATTCACCCCTCCACTTT. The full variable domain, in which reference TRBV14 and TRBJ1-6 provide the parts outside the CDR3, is EAGVTQFPSHSVIEKGQTVTLRCDPISGHDNLYWYRRVMGKEIKFLLHFVKESKQDESGMPNNRFLAERTGGTYSTLKVQPAELEDSGVYFCASSQVGGSYNSPLHFGNGTRLTVT.

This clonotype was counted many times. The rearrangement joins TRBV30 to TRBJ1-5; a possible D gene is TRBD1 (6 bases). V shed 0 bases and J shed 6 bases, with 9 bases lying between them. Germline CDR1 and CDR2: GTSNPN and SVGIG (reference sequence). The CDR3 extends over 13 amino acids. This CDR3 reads CAWSVQGSQPQHF. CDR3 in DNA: TGTGCCTGGAGTGTACAGGGTTCTCAGCCCCAGCATTTT.

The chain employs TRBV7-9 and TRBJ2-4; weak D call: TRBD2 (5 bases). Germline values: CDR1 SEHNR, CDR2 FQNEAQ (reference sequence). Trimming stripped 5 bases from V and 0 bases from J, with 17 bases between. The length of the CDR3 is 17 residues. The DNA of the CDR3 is TGTGCCAGCAGCCCAGATCGGGAAGGACTAGCCAAAAACATTCAGTACTTC. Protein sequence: CASSPDREGLAKNIQYF.

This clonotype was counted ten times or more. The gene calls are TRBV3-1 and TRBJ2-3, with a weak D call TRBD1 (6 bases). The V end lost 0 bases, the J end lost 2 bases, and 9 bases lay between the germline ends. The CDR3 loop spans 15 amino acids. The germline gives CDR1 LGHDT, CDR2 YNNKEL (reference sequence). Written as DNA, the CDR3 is TGTGCCAGCAGCCAAGACCCAGGGGACACAGATACGCAGTATTTT. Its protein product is CASSQDPGDTDTQYF.

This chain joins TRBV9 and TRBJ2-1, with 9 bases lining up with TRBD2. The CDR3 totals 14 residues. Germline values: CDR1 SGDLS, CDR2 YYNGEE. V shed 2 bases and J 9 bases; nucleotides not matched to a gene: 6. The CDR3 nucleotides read TGTGCCAGCAGCGTCGGCGGGGGGGCCACTGAGCAGTTCTTC. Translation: CASSVGGGATEQFF. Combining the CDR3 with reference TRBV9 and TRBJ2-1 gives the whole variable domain DSGVTQTPKHLITATGQRVTLRCSPRSGDLSVYWYQQSLDQGLQFLIQYYNGEERAKGNILERFSAQQFPDLHSELNLSSLELGDSALYFCASSVGGGATEQFFGPGTRLTVL.

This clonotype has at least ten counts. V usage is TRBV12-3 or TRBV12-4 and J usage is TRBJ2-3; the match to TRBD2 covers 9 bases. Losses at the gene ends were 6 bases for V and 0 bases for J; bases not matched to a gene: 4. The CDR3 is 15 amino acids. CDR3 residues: CASRSLAGSTDTQYF. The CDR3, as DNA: TGTGCCAGCAGGTCTCTAGCGGGGAGCACAGATACGCAGTATTTT.

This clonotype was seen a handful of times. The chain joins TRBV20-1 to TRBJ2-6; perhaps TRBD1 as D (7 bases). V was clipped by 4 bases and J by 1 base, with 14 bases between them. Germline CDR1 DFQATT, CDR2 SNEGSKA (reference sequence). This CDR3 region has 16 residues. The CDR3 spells CSAKGGGKSGANVLTF. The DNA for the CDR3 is TGCAGTGCTAAAGGAGGGGGCAAGTCTGGGGCCAACGTCCTGACTTTC.

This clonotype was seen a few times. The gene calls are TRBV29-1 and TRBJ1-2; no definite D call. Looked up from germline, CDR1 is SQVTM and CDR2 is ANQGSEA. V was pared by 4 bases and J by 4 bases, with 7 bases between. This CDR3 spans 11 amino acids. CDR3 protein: CSVVGTYGYTF. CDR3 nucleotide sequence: TGCAGCGTTGTGGGCACCTATGGCTACACCTTC. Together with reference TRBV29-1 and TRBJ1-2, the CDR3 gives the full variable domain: SAVISQKPSRDICQRGTSLTIQCQVDSQVTMMFWYRQQPGQSLTLIATANQGSEATYESGFVIDKFPISRPNLTFSTLTVSNMSPEDSSIYLCSVVGTYGYTFGSGTRLTVV.

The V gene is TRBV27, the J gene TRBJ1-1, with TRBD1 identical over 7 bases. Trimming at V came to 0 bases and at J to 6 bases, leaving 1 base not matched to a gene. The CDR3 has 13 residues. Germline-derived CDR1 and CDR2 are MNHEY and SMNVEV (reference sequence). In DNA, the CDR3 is TGTGCCAGCAGTTTATCACAGGGGTCTGAAGCTTTCTTT. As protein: CASSLSQGSEAFF.

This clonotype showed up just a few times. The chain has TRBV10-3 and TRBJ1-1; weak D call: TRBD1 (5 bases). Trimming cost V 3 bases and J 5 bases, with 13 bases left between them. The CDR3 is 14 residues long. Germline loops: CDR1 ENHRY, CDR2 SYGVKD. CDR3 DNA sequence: TGTGCCATCAGTGACTCAGGGACTAAGACTGAAGCTTTCTTT. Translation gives CAISDSGTKTEAFF.